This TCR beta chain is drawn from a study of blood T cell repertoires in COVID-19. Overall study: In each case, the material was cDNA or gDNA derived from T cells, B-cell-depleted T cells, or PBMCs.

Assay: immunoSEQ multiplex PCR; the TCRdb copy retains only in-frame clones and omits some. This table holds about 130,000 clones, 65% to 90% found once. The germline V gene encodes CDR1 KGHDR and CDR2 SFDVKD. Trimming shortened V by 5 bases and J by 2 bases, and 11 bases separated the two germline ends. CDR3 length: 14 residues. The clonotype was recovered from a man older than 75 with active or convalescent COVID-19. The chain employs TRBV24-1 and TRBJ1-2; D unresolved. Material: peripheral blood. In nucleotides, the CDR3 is TGTGCCACCAGTGGAGGGATCTTAAACTATGGCTACACCTTC. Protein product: CATSGGILNYGYTF.